This T cell receptor (beta chain) came from a study of tumor-infiltrating lymphocytes in primary liver carcinoma. For blood RNA, unsorted whole blood served as the source, and germline DNA was extracted too. Broader study findings: Tumor samples exhibited a significantly greater top-250-clone fraction than blood samples (p = 0.039).

CDR3 size: 13 residues. The V and J ends lost 7 bases and 3 bases respectively, with 12 bases between them. CDR1 is MNHEY and CDR2 is SVGEGT in the germline V gene. From approximately 490 ng total RNA, TCR beta cDNA was generated with a primer in the constant region. Each TCR beta library was derived from three nested multiplex PCR rounds that employed slightly modified ARM-PCR. PCR rounds one and two used TRBV1-TRBV30 forward primers with a C-beta reverse primer for 10 cycles each. TCRdb re-analysed the multiplex PCR reads in MiXCR, keeping a single row per CDR3 protein. Of hundreds of thousands of distinct CDR3 sequences in the sample, 50% to 60% were seen once. Of note for this clonotype: Its antigen is unknown. Given a much more abundant clone one base away, this may be a read error.

Sequenced sample: peripheral blood. The genes are TRBV6-2 or TRBV6-3 and TRBJ1-2, with no clear D. The receptor's source is a woman in her twenties or thirties with primary liver carcinoma and hepatitis B virus infection. CDR3 region: CASTRSVHYGYTF. The CDR3 coding sequence is TGTGCCAGCACGAGGTCAGTTCACTATGGCTACACCTTC.